The 32 T cell receptor beta chains in this list originate from one sample, sequenced in a study of PD-1 blockade in classical Hodgkin lymphoma. TCRdb's copy holds only in-frame clones and misses some; the assay was immunoSEQ multiplex PCR. The sample lists over 50,000 clones; 81% were seen once. There was relapse after autologous stem cell transplantation in every patient, and there was variation in brentuximab vedotin exposure. Sequences were derived from peripheral blood mononuclear cells (PBMCs), sampled at baseline. The receptors were gathered from a human donor with classical Hodgkin lymphoma.

V gene TRBV4-1 combines with J gene TRBJ2-5, with D possibly matching TRBD1 (6 bases). In germline, CDR1 is MGHRA, CDR2 YSYEKL. Trimming cost V 1 base and J 5 bases, with 11 bases left between them. CDR3 size: 14 residues. The CDR3 coding sequence is TGCGCCAGCAGCCAAGTACAGGGTATGGAGACCCAGTACTTC. Amino acid sequence: CASSQVQGMETQYF.

J is TRBJ2-3 and V is TRBV29-1; the D call may be TRBD1 or TRBD2 (5 bases each). The length of the CDR3 is 12 residues. The germline CDR1 and CDR2 sequences are SQVTM and ANQGSEA. The V and J ends lost 7 bases and 1 base respectively, with 9 bases between them. Written as DNA, the CDR3 is TGCAGCGAACAGGAGGGCACAGATACGCAGTATTTT. Translating gives CSEQEGTDTQYF.

V is TRBV30 and J is TRBJ2-1; tentatively, D is TRBD1 (6 bases). Germline CDR1 and CDR2: GTSNPN and SVGIG (reference sequence). Trimming pared 0 bases from V and 12 bases from J, leaving 9 bases between. This CDR3 contains 11 residues. CDR3: CAWSVRGGQFF. CDR3 DNA sequence: TGTGCCTGGAGTGTTCGAGGGGGGCAGTTCTTC.

This clone showed up many times. The genes are TRBV4-3 and TRBJ1-1; D perhaps matches TRBD1 (5 bases). The CDR3 totals 14 residues. The V end lost 3 bases, the J end lost 3 bases, and 11 bases lay between the germline ends. Germline CDR1 and CDR2: LGHNA and YSLEER. The DNA for the CDR3 is TGCGCCAGCAGCCACTCCGGGGCCTACACTGAAGCTTTCTTT. It encodes CASSHSGAYTEAFF.

This clone was seen more than once but under ten times. The chain employs TRBV7-8 and TRBJ1-5; no clear D. The V gene lost 1 base and the J gene lost 3 bases, with 4 bases spanning the gap. Germline V CDR1 and CDR2: SGHVS, FQNEAQ. The CDR3 extends over 13 amino acids. CDR3 residues: CASSLVDNQPQHF. The DNA for the CDR3 is TGTGCCAGCAGCTTAGTTGACAATCAGCCCCAGCATTTT.

The V call is TRBV23-1, the J call TRBJ2-7; D is perhaps TRBD1 (5 bases). TRBV23-1 is flagged as an ORF with uncertain function. This CDR3 contains 12 residues. The CDR3 DNA is TGCGCGTACCCCAGGGTTCTCTACGAGCAGTACGTC. Its translation: CAYPRVLYEQYV.

This clone has a single count. The chain joins TRBV27 to TRBJ2-3; D is uncertain. Germline V gene data show CDR1 as MNHEY and CDR2 as SMNVEV (reference sequence). The CDR3 loop spans 12 amino acids. V lost 4 bases, J lost 5 bases, and 7 bases lay in between. CDR3 loop: CASSWGGDTQYF. The CDR3 DNA reads TGTGCCAGCAGTTGGGGTGGAGATACGCAGTATTTT.

The chain couples TRBV11-2 to TRBJ2-1; 11 nucleotides line up with TRBD2. Germline V gives CDR1 SGHAT, CDR2 FQNNGV. Trimming at V came to 5 bases and at J to 4 bases, leaving 7 bases not matched to a gene. The CDR3 contains 16 residues. The CDR3 nucleotides read TGTGCCAGCAGCGGCCTTAGCGGGAGGGGATACAATGAGCAGTTCTTC. This encodes CASSGLSGRGYNEQFF. The whole variable domain, filled in from reference TRBV11-2 and TRBJ2-1, reads EAGVAQSPRYKIIEKRQSVAFWCNPISGHATLYWYQQILGQGPKLLIQFQNNGVVDDSQLPKDRFSAERLKGVDSTLKIQPAKLEDSAVYLCASSGLSGRGYNEQFFGPGTRLTVL.

The chain uses TRBV27 and TRBJ2-3; 7 bases are shared with TRBD1. The V segment lost 2 bases and the J segment 4 bases; nucleotides outside the gene matches: 6. This CDR3 comprises 15 residues. CDR1 MNHEY and CDR2 SMNVEV come from the germline V gene (reference sequence). CDR3 nucleotide sequence: TGTGCCAGCAGTTTACTCCAGGGGGTAGCAGATACGCAGTATTTT. Translating it yields CASSLLQGVADTQYF.

V and J are TRBV21-1 and TRBJ2-1; the table names TRBD2, a call not compared with the DNA. TRBV21-1 is a recognized pseudogene. This CDR3 comprises 14 residues. DNA of the CDR3: TGTGCCAGCAGCAATGTCTACTCCTACAATGAGCAGTTCTTC. It codes for CASSNVYSYNEQFF.

This clone has just one count. The V and J genes are TRBV5-5 and TRBJ2-1; D is unclear. The germline CDR1 and CDR2 sequences are SGHKS and YYEKEE (reference sequence). Trimming shortened V by 2 bases and J by 10 bases, and 7 bases separated the two germline ends. This CDR3 contains 11 residues. The CDR3: CASSFAREQFF. The DNA for the CDR3 is TGTGCCAGCAGCTTTGCCCGGGAGCAGTTCTTC.

The rearrangement links TRBV5-4 to TRBJ1-2; 7 positions match TRBD1. This CDR3 has 16 residues. CDR1 SGHNT and CDR2 YYREEE come from the germline V gene (reference sequence). V lost 4 bases and J lost 4; bases outside the gene matches: 13. CDR3 residues: CASSREGGGGGYGYTF. The CDR3 DNA follows: TGTGCCAGCAGCCGGGAGGGAGGGGGCGGAGGCTATGGCTACACCTTC.

The chain recombines TRBV2 with TRBJ2-1; possible D gene TRBD2, 6 bases. Trimming stripped 5 bases from V and 7 bases from J, with 9 bases between. This CDR3 region has 12 residues. The V gene's germline CDR1 is SNHLY and CDR2 FYNNEI. For the CDR3, the DNA is TGTGCCAGCAGTAAGAGCGGGAATGAGCAGTTCTTC. Its protein product is CASSKSGNEQFF.

The rearrangement joins TRBV18 to TRBJ2-1, with D possibly TRBD2 on 6 matching bases. The germline gives CDR1 KGHSH, CDR2 LQKENI. The CDR3 loop spans 16 amino acids. V was cut by 2 bases and J by 12 bases, with 23 bases left in between. DNA for the CDR3: TGTGCCAGCTCACCAGGGGCGGGGCAGCCTAAAAGTTGGCAGTTCTTC. The encoded protein is CASSPGAGQPKSWQFF. The entire variable domain, with the rest obtained from reference TRBV18 and TRBJ2-1, is as follows: NAGVMQNPRHLVRRRGQEARLRCSPMKGHSHVYWYRQLPEEGLKFMVYLQKENIIDESGMPKERFSAEFPKEGPSILRIQQVVRGDSAAYFCASSPGAGQPKSWQFFGPGTRLTVL.

The gene calls are TRBV19 and TRBJ2-7; possibly TRBD1 for D (5 bases). This CDR3 has 13 amino acids. Germline CDR1 and CDR2: LNHDA and SQIVND (reference sequence). With 3 bases removed from V and 4 bases from J, the gap between germline ends came to 10 bases. The CDR3 region is CASSMSAGYEQYV. The CDR3 coding sequence is TGTGCCAGTAGTATGAGCGCAGGGTACGAGCAGTACGTC.

The chain links TRBV2 to TRBJ2-3; TRBD2 agrees at 9 bases. The germline CDR1 and CDR2 sequences are SNHLY and FYNNEI. The junction had 8 bases not matched to a gene; V was cut back by 4 bases and J by 3 bases. The CDR3 spans 16 residues. CDR3 DNA sequence: TGTGCCAGCAGTGTTAGCGGGAGTAATCCAACAGATACGCAGTATTTT. Its translation: CASSVSGSNPTDTQYF.

The chain links TRBV2 to TRBJ1-3, with TRBD1 matching over 11 bases. J was trimmed by 0 bases and V by 6 bases; bases with no gene match: 4. The CDR3 sequence is 16 residues long. The V gene's germline CDR1 is SNHLY and CDR2 FYNNEI. The CDR3 region is CASRRTGGNSGNTIYF. The CDR3 DNA is TGTGCCAGCAGGAGGACAGGGGGCAACTCTGGAAACACCATATATTTT.

The gene calls are TRBV29-1 and TRBJ1-1; no clear D. V lost 3 bases, J lost 3 bases, and 11 bases lay in between. CDR3 length equals 13 residues. CDR1 and CDR2 from the germline V gene are SQVTM and ANQGSEA. This chain's CDR3 is CSVEGFADTEAFF. The CDR3 DNA reads as TGCAGCGTTGAGGGGTTCGCGGACACTGAAGCTTTCTTT.

The chain recombines TRBV10-3 with TRBJ1-2; D is possibly TRBD1 (6 bases). The CDR3 extends over 13 amino acids. The V end was cut by 7 bases, the J end by 3 bases, with 12 bases between. Germline V gene data show CDR1 as ENHRY and CDR2 as SYGVKD. The CDR3 is CAINGGLDYGYTF. Here the CDR3 DNA reads TGTGCCATCAACGGGGGCCTTGACTATGGCTACACCTTC.

To note about this clone: Distinct nucleotide sequences in the sample also encode this CDR3. V usage is TRBV2 and J usage is TRBJ2-3; D is undetermined. Trimming took 0 bases from V and 5 from J, leaving 3 bases between them. Per the germline V gene, CDR1 is SNHLY and CDR2 is FYNNEI. This CDR3 region has 12 residues. The CDR3 here is CASSEARDTQYF. In nucleotides, the CDR3 is TGTGCCAGCAGTGAAGCCCGAGATACGCAGTATTTT.

This clone is judged medium-sized (0.01 to 0.1%). The chain joins TRBV5-4 to TRBJ1-2; no reliable D call. This CDR3 is built from 13 residues. Deletions cut 1 base from V and 7 bases from J, with 11 bases between. CDR1 is SGHNT, CDR2 YYREEE, per germline (reference sequence). CDR3 sequence: CASSLLEVVGYTF. The CDR3, as DNA: TGTGCCAGCAGCTTGCTCGAGGTTGTTGGCTACACCTTC.

This clone was recorded a few times. The chain uses TRBV4-2 and TRBJ2-6, with D possibly matching TRBD2 (5 bases). V was cut by 2 bases and J by 3 bases, with 11 bases left in between. Germline assignment: CDR1 LGHNA and CDR2 YNFKEQ. This CDR3 has 16 residues. As DNA, the CDR3 is TGTGCCAGCAGCCAATTGGCGGGCTTTGGGGCCAACGTCCTGACTTTC. Protein sequence: CASSQLAGFGANVLTF.

The chain links TRBV4-3 to TRBJ2-3; 8 bases match TRBD2. The CDR3 runs 17 residues. J lost 0 bases, V lost 5 bases, and 10 bases had no gene match. Germline V gives CDR1 LGHNA, CDR2 YSLEER. CDR3 residues: CASSSRNSGSSTDTQYF. For the CDR3, the DNA is TGCGCCAGCAGCTCAAGAAACAGCGGGAGTAGCACAGATACGCAGTATTTT.

The chain combines TRBV7-9 with TRBJ1-1; D is undetermined. CDR3 length: 13 residues. Trimming removed 1 base from V and 6 bases from J, with 9 bases in between. Germline lookup yields CDR1 SEHNR and CDR2 FQNEAQ (reference sequence). The CDR3 DNA reads TGTGCCAGCAGCTTAGTAGCAGGTGCTGAAGCTTTCTTT. The encoded protein is CASSLVAGAEAFF.

This clone was detected only once. V and J are TRBV7-3 and TRBJ1-2; possible D gene TRBD1, 5 bases. The germline CDR1 and CDR2 sequences are SGHTA and FQGTGA. The CDR3 has 14 amino acids. Trimming left V 3 bases short and J 4 bases short, with 12 bases between. CDR3 sequence: CASSLTAGAYGYTF. The CDR3 nucleotides read TGTGCCAGCAGCTTGACAGCAGGTGCCTATGGCTACACCTTC.

This clone was seen only a few times. The chain recombines TRBV5-6 with TRBJ2-1; 8 bases are a match to TRBD2. V lost 4 bases and J lost 14; bases outside the gene matches: 8. The CDR3 contains 12 residues. Germline loops: CDR1 SGHDT, CDR2 YYEEEE. CDR3 region: CASSPREAQEFF. CDR3 nucleotides: TGTGCCAGCAGCCCGCGGGAGGCCCAAGAGTTCTTC.

The rearrangement uses TRBV21-1 and TRBJ1-5; TRBD1, as called in the table, went unchecked against the DNA. TRBV21-1 is given as a pseudogene. This CDR3 spans 14 amino acids. CDR3 residues: CASRDNRDNQPQHF. In DNA, the CDR3 is TGTGCCAGCAGGGATAACAGGGACAATCAGCCCCAGCATTTT.

The rearrangement joins TRBV19 to TRBJ1-5, with D possibly TRBD1 on 5 matching bases. V was shortened by 1 base and J by 0 bases, with 13 bases between the two germline ends. Germline CDR1 LNHDA, CDR2 SQIVND (reference sequence). This CDR3 contains 17 residues. The CDR3, as DNA: TGTGCCAGTAGTATAGTCGGGGGGAAATATAGCAATCAGCCCCAGCATTTT. It codes for CASSIVGGKYSNQPQHF.

CDR3 DNA sequence: TGCGCCAGCAGTCAACCGTCCCCAAGGAGGGGAAACAATGAGCAGTTCTTC. Amino acids: CASSQPSPRRGNNEQFF. V is TRBV23-1 and J is TRBJ2-1, with D perhaps matching TRBD2 (6 bases). TRBV23-1 qualifies as an ORF whose function is uncertain. V dropped 2 bases and J dropped 5 bases, with 19 bases sitting between them. The CDR3 totals 17 residues.

J is TRBJ1-2 and V is TRBV4-1, with D possibly matching TRBD1 (5 bases). CDR3 length: 18 residues. CDR1 MGHRA and CDR2 YSYEKL come from the germline V gene. Trimming took off 4 bases at V and 0 bases at J, with 21 bases between the two ends. Here the CDR3 DNA reads TGCGCCAGCAGCCTTGGACGGGGAAGGACACCCTCTAACTATGGCTACACCTTC. Its protein is CASSLGRGRTPSNYGYTF.

CDR3 nucleotide sequence: TGTGCCAGCGTCCTAGAAAGGTTGGATGAGCAGTTCTTC. Protein product: CASVLERLDEQFF. The genes are TRBV2 and TRBJ2-1; D gene ambiguous. The CDR3 spans 13 residues. The germline V and J ends were trimmed by 8 bases and 8 bases, with 16 bases remaining between them. Germline V gene sequence: CDR1 SNHLY, CDR2 FYNNEI.

CDR3 DNA: TGTGCCAGCAGCGTGGACGGCCGATCCTATGGCTACACCTTC. Residues: CASSVDGRSYGYTF. The chain combines TRBV9 with TRBJ1-2; no clear D. The CDR3 consists of 14 residues. The germline CDR1 and CDR2 sequences are SGDLS and YYNGEE. The germline V and J ends were trimmed by 2 bases and 4 bases, with 12 bases remaining between them.